Below, 25 T cell receptor beta chains from the same sample are listed, as sequenced in a study of shared clonotypes between healthy human individuals. Method: immunoSEQ multiplex PCR; TCRdb's copy keeps in-frame clones and lacks some. Of around 550,000 clones in the sample, roughly 95% are singletons; the top ten hold approximately 0.06%. The specimen was naive CD4+ T cells sorted from blood. Described subset: CD45RA+ positively selected. The source is a young woman in good health.

With regard to this clone: Distinct nucleotide sequences in the sample also encode this CDR3. This rearrangement joins TRBV28 to TRBJ2-7; D not resolved. Trimming pared 5 bases from V and 2 bases from J, leaving 4 bases between. Looked up from germline, CDR1 is MDHEN and CDR2 is SYDVKM. The CDR3 runs 11 residues. The CDR3 region is CASSDPYEQYF. The CDR3 DNA follows: TGTGCCAGCAGTGACCCCTACGAGCAGTACTTC.

The V gene is TRBV5-5, the J gene TRBJ2-7, with D perhaps TRBD1 (6 bases). Per the germline V gene, CDR1 is SGHKS and CDR2 is YYEKEE (reference sequence). The CDR3 loop spans 16 amino acids. The germline V and J ends were trimmed by 4 bases and 0 bases, with 17 bases remaining between them. CDR3 nucleotide sequence: TGTGCCAGCAGCCTACCAGGGGTTCTCAGCTCCTACGAGCAGTACTTC. Amino acids: CASSLPGVLSSYEQYF.

Here the CDR3 DNA reads TGTGCCAGTACCACGGGGAGGGCTCCCGGCAGGGAGACCCAGTACTTC. As protein: CASTTGRAPGRETQYF. This chain joins TRBV19 and TRBJ2-5, with 7 bases lining up with TRBD2. Germline CDR1 and CDR2: LNHDA and SQIVND (reference sequence). The CDR3 sequence is 16 residues long. V shed 7 bases and J 5 bases; nucleotides not matched to a gene: 16.

V is TRBV28 and J is TRBJ1-1, with 11 bases that match TRBD1. The V gene end was trimmed by 7 bases and the J gene end by 5 bases; junction bases not matched to a gene: 9. There are 15 residues in the CDR3. CDR1 and CDR2 from the germline V gene are MDHEN and SYDVKM. The CDR3 sequence is CASTNPGTGGTEAFF. In DNA, the CDR3 is TGTGCCAGCACTAACCCCGGGACAGGGGGGACTGAAGCTTTCTTT.

J is TRBJ1-2 and V is TRBV27; 7 positions agree with TRBD1. The CDR3 has 14 amino acids. Germline CDR1 reads MNHEY; CDR2 reads SMNVEV (reference sequence). The trim removed 2 bases at V and 0 bases at J, leaving 0 bases unmatched. CDR3 sequence: CASSLQGANYGYTF. CDR3 bases: TGTGCCAGCAGTTTACAGGGGGCTAACTATGGCTACACCTTC.

This clone has only one observation. The chain couples TRBV27 to TRBJ2-6, with D uncertain. With 1 base removed from V and 1 base from J, the gap between germline ends came to 8 bases. This CDR3 is built from 16 residues. Germline values: CDR1 MNHEY, CDR2 SMNVEV (reference sequence). In DNA form, the CDR3 reads TGTGCCAGCAGTTTATGGTTGGGTTCTGGGGCCAACGTCCTGACTTTC. It is translated as CASSLWLGSGANVLTF.

About this clone itself: Its ends do not fully match the called genes, so a read error is possible. The J gene is TRBJ2-7, the V gene TRBV11-2; a possible D gene is TRBD2 (7 bases). The germline V gene has CDR1 SGHAT and CDR2 FQNNGV. The CDR3 is 11 amino acids. CDR3 sequence: CANQGGRAVHF. CDR3 nucleotide sequence: TGTGCCAACCAAGGGGGGAGGGCCGTACACTTC.

The chain's CDR3 is CASSLYALAGDNEQFF. The CDR3 region has the DNA TGTGCCAGCAGCCTCTACGCCCTAGCGGGGGACAATGAGCAGTTCTTC. J is TRBJ2-1 and V is TRBV9; 10 bases agree with TRBD2. The germline gives CDR1 SGDLS, CDR2 YYNGEE. The trim removed 4 bases at V and 5 bases at J, leaving 9 bases unmatched. The CDR3 consists of 16 residues.

With regard to this clone: Other DNA sequences in the sample encode the same CDR3. V gene TRBV6-4 combines with J gene TRBJ2-7; D gene ambiguous. This CDR3 spans 14 amino acids. Trimming removed 3 bases from V and 4 bases from J, with 13 bases in between. From germline, CDR1 is MRHNA and CDR2 SNTAGT. CDR3 in DNA: TGTGCCAGCAGTGAAAGGGAAGGCCCGTACGAGCAGTACTTC. Protein: CASSEREGPYEQYF.

This clone was seen only once. The genes are TRBV14 and TRBJ1-6; possibly TRBD1 for D (6 bases). Germline CDR1 and CDR2: SGHDN and FVKESK. There are 17 residues in the CDR3. The V end lost 0 bases, the J end lost 8 bases, and 17 bases lay between the germline ends. The DNA for the CDR3 is TGTGCCAGCAGCCAAGATTTCGGAGGGGGTTACCATTCACCCCTCCACTTT. This translates into CASSQDFGGGYHSPLHF.

The rearrangement uses TRBV11-2 and TRBJ1-2; weak D call: TRBD1 (6 bases). The CDR3 loop spans 17 amino acids. V lost 5 bases to trimming and J lost 3 bases, with 22 bases between them. The germline CDR1 and CDR2 sequences are SGHAT and FQNNGV. The CDR3 here is CASSPAGAWGEDYGYTF. In nucleotides, the CDR3 is TGTGCCAGCAGCCCAGCGGGGGCGTGGGGAGAGGACTATGGCTACACCTTC.

The chain is built from TRBV6-5 and TRBJ2-1; no clear D gene. Germline V CDR1 and CDR2: MNHEY, SVGAGI. This CDR3 is built from 15 residues. Trimming stripped 0 bases from V and 1 base from J, with 7 bases between. DNA for the CDR3: TGTGCCAGCAGTTACTCGGGGATTTCCTACAATGAGCAGTTCTTC. It yields the protein CASSYSGISYNEQFF.

V gene TRBV5-4 combines with J gene TRBJ2-5; the match to TRBD2 covers 11 bases. Germline V gives CDR1 SGHNT, CDR2 YYREEE (reference sequence). This CDR3 spans 15 amino acids. Trimming cost V 2 bases and J 2 bases; bases outside gene matches: 2. The CDR3 nucleotides read TGTGCCAGCAGCTTAAGACTAGCGGGACAAGAGACCCAGTACTTC. Translated, it gives CASSLRLAGQETQYF.

The CDR3 nucleotides read TGTGCCAGCAACCAACAAGGACAGCCCCAGCATTTT. Encoded protein: CASNQQGQPQHF. The chain joins TRBV2 to TRBJ1-5; no reliable D call. The CDR3 contains 12 residues. Germline assignment: CDR1 SNHLY and CDR2 FYNNEI. V dropped 7 bases and J dropped 7 bases, with 11 bases sitting between them. Looking up the rest from reference TRBV2 and TRBJ1-5 gives the full variable domain: EPEVTQTPSHQVTQMGQEVILRCVPISNHLYFYWYRQILGQKVEFLVSFYNNEISEKSEIFDDQFSVERPDGSNFTLKIRSTKLEDSAMYFCASNQQGQPQHFGDGTRLSIL.

The chain links TRBV28 to TRBJ1-4, with TRBD1 matching 8 bases. V was pared by 3 bases and J by 8 bases, with 8 bases of the junction left unmatched. The CDR3 covers 15 residues. In germline, CDR1 is MDHEN, CDR2 SYDVKM. As DNA, the CDR3 is TGTGCCAGCAGTTTGGGACAGGACCCTGGGGAAAAACTGTTTTTT. This gives the protein CASSLGQDPGEKLFF.

This clone was found once. The genes are TRBV5-5 and TRBJ1-1, with D unresolved. The V and J ends lost 2 bases and 4 bases respectively, with 12 bases between them. This CDR3 has 14 residues. From germline, CDR1 is SGHKS and CDR2 YYEKEE (reference sequence). In DNA form, the CDR3 reads TGTGCCAGCAGCTTACTGAACCTGGGCACTGAAGCTTTCTTT. Translating gives CASSLLNLGTEAFF.

J is TRBJ2-1 and V is TRBV4-2; weak D call: TRBD2 (7 bases). The CDR3 is 17 residues long. The germline gives CDR1 LGHNA, CDR2 YNFKEQ. Trimming left V 1 base short and J 3 bases short, with 16 bases between. In nucleotides, the CDR3 is TGTGCCAGCAGCCAAGGGGGAGGGAGGGGGTTCTACAATGAGCAGTTCTTC. It codes for CASSQGGGRGFYNEQFF.

CDR3: CASSPEKRENNEQFF. The CDR3 region has the DNA TGTGCCAGCAGCCCCGAGAAGCGGGAGAACAATGAGCAGTTCTTC. The chain has TRBV7-6 and TRBJ2-1; 8 bases match TRBD2. The CDR3 is 15 amino acids. Germline lookup yields CDR1 SGHVS and CDR2 FNYEAQ. J lost 5 bases, V lost 5 bases, and 8 bases had no gene match.

The DNA for the CDR3 is TGTGCCAGCAGCACAGGTATCCCGGGACTAGCGGCTTACAGGGAGCAGTTCTTC. Protein sequence: CASSTGIPGLAAYREQFF. This sequence joins TRBV14 and TRBJ2-1; 11 bases are a match to TRBD2. Per germline, CDR1 SGHDN and CDR2 FVKESK. J gave up 10 bases and V 5 bases, and 19 bases lay outside the gene matches. The CDR3 consists of 18 residues.

This sequence joins TRBV6-6 and TRBJ1-5, with TRBD1 as a possible D gene (6 bases). V gave up 5 bases and J gave up 2 bases, with 16 bases separating them. This CDR3 contains 16 residues. Germline-derived CDR1 and CDR2 are MNHNY and SVGAGI (reference sequence). The CDR3 region has the DNA TGTGCCAGCAGTCAACGCCACAGGGCCGGCAATCAGCCCCAGCATTTT. Amino acids: CASSQRHRAGNQPQHF.

This chain uses TRBV2 with TRBJ2-1; 14 bases are a match to TRBD2. V lost 7 bases and J lost 0; bases outside the gene matches: 14. CDR1 is SNHLY and CDR2 is FYNNEI in the germline V gene. This CDR3 has 20 residues. As DNA, the CDR3 is TGTGCCAGCAAAGGGTTCAGGGTCGGGACTAGCGGGAGCTCCTACAATGAGCAGTTCTTC. Protein: CASKGFRVGTSGSSYNEQFF.

The genes are TRBV6-6 and TRBJ2-7, with 7 bases that match TRBD1. This CDR3 region has 15 residues. V shed 6 bases, J shed 0 bases, and the junction held 8 bases outside the gene matches. Germline assignment: CDR1 MNHNY and CDR2 SVGAGI (reference sequence). CDR3 coding DNA: TGTGCCAGCAGGACAGGGCATGGTGGCTCCTACGAGCAGTACTTC. Translated: CASRTGHGGSYEQYF.

The chain links TRBV28 to TRBJ1-2; 7 bases are shared with TRBD1. The germline V gene encodes CDR1 MDHEN and CDR2 SYDVKM. Trimming at V came to 6 bases and at J to 2 bases, leaving 9 bases not matched to a gene. The CDR3 length is 15 residues. DNA of the CDR3: TGTGCCAGCAGCCCTCCGGGACAGAAAAACTATGGCTACACCTTC. This codes for CASSPPGQKNYGYTF.

This clone was counted once. The V and J genes are TRBV5-1 and TRBJ2-1; 8 nucleotides agree with TRBD2. Germline V gene data show CDR1 as SGHRS and CDR2 as YFSETQ. The CDR3 loop spans 15 amino acids. V shed 8 bases, J shed 8 bases, and the junction held 15 bases outside the gene matches. CDR3 DNA sequence: TGCGCCAGTAAACGAGCGGGAGACGGGGGCTATGAGCAGTTCTTC. This encodes CASKRAGDGGYEQFF.

The chain combines TRBV18 with TRBJ1-3, with D maybe TRBD1 (6 bases). Germline CDR1 reads KGHSH; CDR2 reads LQKENI. The V and J ends lost 2 bases and 2 bases respectively, with 19 bases between them. The CDR3 is 18 residues long. The DNA for the CDR3 is TGTGCCAGCTCACCAAACGAGGCAGGGGCCCTCCCTGGAAACACCATATATTTT. It is translated as CASSPNEAGALPGNTIYF. Supplemented by reference TRBV18 and TRBJ1-3, the full variable domain reads NAGVMQNPRHLVRRRGQEARLRCSPMKGHSHVYWYRQLPEEGLKFMVYLQKENIIDESGMPKERFSAEFPKEGPSILRIQQVVRGDSAAYFCASSPNEAGALPGNTIYFGEGSWLTVV.